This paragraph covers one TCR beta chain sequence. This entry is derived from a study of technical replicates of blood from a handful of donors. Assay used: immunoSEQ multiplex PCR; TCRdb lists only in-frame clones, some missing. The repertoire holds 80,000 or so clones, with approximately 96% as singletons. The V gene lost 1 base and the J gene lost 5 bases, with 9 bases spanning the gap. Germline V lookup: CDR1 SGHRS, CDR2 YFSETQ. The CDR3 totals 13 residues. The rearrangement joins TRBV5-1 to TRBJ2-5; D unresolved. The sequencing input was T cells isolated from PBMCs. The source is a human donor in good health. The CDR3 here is CASSLTVLETQYF. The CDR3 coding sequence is TGCGCCAGCAGCTTGACGGTTTTGGAGACCCAGTACTTC.